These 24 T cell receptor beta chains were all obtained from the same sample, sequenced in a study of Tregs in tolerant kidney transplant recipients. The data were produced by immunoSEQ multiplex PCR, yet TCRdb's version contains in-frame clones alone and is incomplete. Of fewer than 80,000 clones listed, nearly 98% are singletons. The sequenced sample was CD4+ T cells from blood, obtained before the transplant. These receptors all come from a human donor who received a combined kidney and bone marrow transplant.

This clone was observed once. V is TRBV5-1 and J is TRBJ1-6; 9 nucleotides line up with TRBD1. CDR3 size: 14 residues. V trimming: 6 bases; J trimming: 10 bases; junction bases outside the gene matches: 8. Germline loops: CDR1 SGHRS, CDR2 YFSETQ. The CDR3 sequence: CASNEGQGGSPLHF. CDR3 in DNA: TGCGCCAGCAACGAGGGACAGGGTGGGTCACCCCTCCACTTT. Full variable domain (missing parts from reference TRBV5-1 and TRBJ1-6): KAGVTQTPRYLIKTRGQQVTLSCSPISGHRSVSWYQQTPGQGLQFLFEYFSETQRNKGNFPGRFSGRQFSNSRSEMNVSTLELGDSALYLCASNEGQGGSPLHFGNGTRLTVT.

The CDR3 bases are TGTGCCAGCAGCTCCGAGGGGGTCCGATACTACGAGCAGTACTTC. Amino acids: CASSSEGVRYYEQYF. V and J are TRBV7-2 and TRBJ2-7, with a possible D match to TRBD1 (6 bases). Germline CDR1 SGHTA, CDR2 FQGNSA. V lost 4 bases to trimming and J lost 3 bases, with 16 bases between them. The CDR3 consists of 15 residues.

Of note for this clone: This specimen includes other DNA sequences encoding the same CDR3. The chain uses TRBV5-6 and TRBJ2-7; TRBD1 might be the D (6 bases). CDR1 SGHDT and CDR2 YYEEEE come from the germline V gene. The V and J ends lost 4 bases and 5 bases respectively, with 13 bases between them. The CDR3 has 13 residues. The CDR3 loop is CASSLTGIHEQYF. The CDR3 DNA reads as TGTGCCAGCAGCCTAACAGGGATCCACGAGCAGTACTTC.

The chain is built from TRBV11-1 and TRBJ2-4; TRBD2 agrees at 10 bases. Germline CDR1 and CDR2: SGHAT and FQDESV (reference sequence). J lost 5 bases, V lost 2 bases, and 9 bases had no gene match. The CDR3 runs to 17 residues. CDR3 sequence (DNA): TGTGCCAGCAGCTTACTAGCGGGGGCCCCGCGGGAAAACATTCAGTACTTC. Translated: CASSLLAGAPRENIQYF.

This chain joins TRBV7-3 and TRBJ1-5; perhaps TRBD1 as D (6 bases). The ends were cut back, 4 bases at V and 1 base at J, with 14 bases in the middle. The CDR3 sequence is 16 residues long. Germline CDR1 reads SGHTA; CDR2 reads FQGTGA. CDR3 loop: CASSSLQGSSNQPQHF. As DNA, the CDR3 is TGTGCCAGCAGCTCCTTACAGGGATCAAGCAATCAGCCCCAGCATTTT.

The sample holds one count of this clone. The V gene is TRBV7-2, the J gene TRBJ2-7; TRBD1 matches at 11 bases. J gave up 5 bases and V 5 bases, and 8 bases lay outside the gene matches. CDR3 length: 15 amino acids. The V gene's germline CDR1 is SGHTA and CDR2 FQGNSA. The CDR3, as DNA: TGTGCCAGCAGCCGGCGGACAGGGGGCGGCAACGAGCAGTACTTC. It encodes CASSRRTGGGNEQYF.

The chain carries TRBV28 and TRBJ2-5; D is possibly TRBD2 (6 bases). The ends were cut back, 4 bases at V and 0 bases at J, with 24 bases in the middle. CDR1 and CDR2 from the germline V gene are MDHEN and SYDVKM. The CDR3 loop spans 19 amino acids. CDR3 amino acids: CASSSSGGRENKYQETQYF. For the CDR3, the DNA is TGTGCCAGCAGTTCCTCCGGGGGACGGGAAAATAAGTACCAAGAGACCCAGTACTTC.

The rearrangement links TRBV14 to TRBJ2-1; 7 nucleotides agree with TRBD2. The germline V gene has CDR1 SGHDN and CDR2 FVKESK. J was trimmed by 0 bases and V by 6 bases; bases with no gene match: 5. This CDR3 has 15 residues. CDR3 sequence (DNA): TGTGCCAGCAGTCGAGCGGGGAGCTCCTACAATGAGCAGTTCTTC. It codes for CASSRAGSSYNEQFF.

The CDR3 coding sequence is TGTGCCAGCAGTTTATTGCGTCAGCCCCAGCATTTT. It codes for CASSLLRQPQHF. This chain connects TRBV28 to TRBJ1-5, with D hard to call. V gave up 1 base and J gave up 6 bases, with 4 bases separating them. Germline values: CDR1 MDHEN, CDR2 SYDVKM. This CDR3 has 12 residues.

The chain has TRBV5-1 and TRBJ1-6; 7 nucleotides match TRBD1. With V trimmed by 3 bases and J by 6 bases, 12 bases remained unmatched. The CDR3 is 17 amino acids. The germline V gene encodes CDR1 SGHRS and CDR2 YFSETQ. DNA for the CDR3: TGCGCCAGCAGCTCAGAACAGGGGCTTGGAGCTAATTCACCCCTCCACTTT. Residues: CASSSEQGLGANSPLHF.

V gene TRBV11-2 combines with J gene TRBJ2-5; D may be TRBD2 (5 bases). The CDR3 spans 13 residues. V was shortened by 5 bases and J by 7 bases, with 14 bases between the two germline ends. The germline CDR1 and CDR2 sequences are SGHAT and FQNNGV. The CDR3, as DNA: TGTGCCAGCAGCCCCGAGGGCCCGGTGACCCAGTACTTC. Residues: CASSPEGPVTQYF. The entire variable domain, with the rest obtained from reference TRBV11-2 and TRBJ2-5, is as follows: EAGVAQSPRYKIIEKRQSVAFWCNPISGHATLYWYQQILGQGPKLLIQFQNNGVVDDSQLPKDRFSAERLKGVDSTLKIQPAKLEDSAVYLCASSPEGPVTQYFGPGTRLLVL.

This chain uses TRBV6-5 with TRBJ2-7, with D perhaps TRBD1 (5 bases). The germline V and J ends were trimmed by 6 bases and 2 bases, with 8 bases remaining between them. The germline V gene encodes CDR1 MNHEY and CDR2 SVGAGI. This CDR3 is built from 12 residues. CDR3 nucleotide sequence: TGTGCCAGCAGGGACACCCCCTACGAGCAGTACTTC. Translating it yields CASRDTPYEQYF.

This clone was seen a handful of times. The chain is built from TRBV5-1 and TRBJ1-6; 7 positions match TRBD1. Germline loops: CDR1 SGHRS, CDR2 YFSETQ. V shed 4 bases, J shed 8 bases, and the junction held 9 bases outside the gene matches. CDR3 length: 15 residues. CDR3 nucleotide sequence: TGCGCCAGCAGCCAAAGACAGGGAGATGATTCACCCCTCCACTTT. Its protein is CASSQRQGDDSPLHF.

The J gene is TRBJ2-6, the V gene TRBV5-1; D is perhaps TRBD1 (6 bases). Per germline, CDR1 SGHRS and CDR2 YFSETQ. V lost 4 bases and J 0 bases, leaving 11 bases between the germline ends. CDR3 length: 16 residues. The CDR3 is CASSMDSGSGANVLTF. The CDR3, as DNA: TGCGCCAGCAGCATGGACAGCGGCTCTGGGGCCAACGTCCTGACTTTC.

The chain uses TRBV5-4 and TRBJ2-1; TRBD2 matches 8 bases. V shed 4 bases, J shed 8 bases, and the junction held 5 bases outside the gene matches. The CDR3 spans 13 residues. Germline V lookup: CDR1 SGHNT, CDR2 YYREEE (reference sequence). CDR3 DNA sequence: TGTGCCAGCAGCCCGGGACTAGTCTATGAGCAGTTCTTC. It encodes CASSPGLVYEQFF.

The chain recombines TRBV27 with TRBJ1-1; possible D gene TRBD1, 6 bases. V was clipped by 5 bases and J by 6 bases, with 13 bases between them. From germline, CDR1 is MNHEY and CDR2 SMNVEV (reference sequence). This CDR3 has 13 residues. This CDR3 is CASSLIQGSEAFF. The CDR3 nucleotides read TGTGCCAGCAGTCTAATACAGGGATCTGAAGCTTTCTTT.

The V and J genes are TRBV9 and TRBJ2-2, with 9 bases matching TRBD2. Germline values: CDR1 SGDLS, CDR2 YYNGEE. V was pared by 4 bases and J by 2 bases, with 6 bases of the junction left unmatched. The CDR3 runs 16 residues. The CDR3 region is CASSFRLAVNTGELFF. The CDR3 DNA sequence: TGTGCCAGCAGCTTCAGACTAGCGGTAAACACCGGGGAGCTGTTTTTT.

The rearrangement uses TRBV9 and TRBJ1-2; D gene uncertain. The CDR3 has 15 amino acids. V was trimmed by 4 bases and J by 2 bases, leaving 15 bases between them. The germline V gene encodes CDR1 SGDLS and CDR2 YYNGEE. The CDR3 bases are TGTGCCAGCAGCCGGGAGTTGTGGGTGAACTATGGCTACACCTTC. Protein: CASSRELWVNYGYTF.

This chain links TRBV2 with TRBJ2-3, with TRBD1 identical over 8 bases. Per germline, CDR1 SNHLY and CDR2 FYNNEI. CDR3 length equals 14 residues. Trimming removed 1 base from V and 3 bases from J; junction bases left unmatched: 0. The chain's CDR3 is CASSEGTGTDTQYF. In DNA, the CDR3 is TGTGCCAGCAGTGAAGGGACAGGGACAGATACGCAGTATTTT.

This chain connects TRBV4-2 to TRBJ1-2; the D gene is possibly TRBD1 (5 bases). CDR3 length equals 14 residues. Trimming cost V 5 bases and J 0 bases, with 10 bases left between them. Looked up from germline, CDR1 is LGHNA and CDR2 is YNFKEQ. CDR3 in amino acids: CASSAGPANYGYTF. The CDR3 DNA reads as TGTGCCAGCAGCGCGGGACCAGCTAACTATGGCTACACCTTC.

Here the CDR3 DNA reads TGCGCCAGCAGCTTGGAGGCTAGCGGGAGAAGCCCCTACGAGCAGTACTTC. Its protein is CASSLEASGRSPYEQYF. The chain has TRBV5-1 and TRBJ2-7; 10 bases are a match to TRBD2. The V segment lost 0 bases and the J segment 2 bases; nucleotides outside the gene matches: 8. Germline-derived CDR1 and CDR2 are SGHRS and YFSETQ. The CDR3 consists of 17 residues. The full variable domain, completed using reference TRBV5-1 and TRBJ2-7, is KAGVTQTPRYLIKTRGQQVTLSCSPISGHRSVSWYQQTPGQGLQFLFEYFSETQRNKGNFPGRFSGRQFSNSRSEMNVSTLELGDSALYLCASSLEASGRSPYEQYFGPGTRLTVT.

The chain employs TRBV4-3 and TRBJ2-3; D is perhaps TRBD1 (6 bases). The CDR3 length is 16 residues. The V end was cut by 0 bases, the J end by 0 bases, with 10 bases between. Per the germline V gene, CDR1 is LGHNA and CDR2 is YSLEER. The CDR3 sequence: CASSQELDSSTDTQYF. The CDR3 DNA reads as TGCGCCAGCAGCCAAGAACTGGACAGCAGCACAGATACGCAGTATTTT.

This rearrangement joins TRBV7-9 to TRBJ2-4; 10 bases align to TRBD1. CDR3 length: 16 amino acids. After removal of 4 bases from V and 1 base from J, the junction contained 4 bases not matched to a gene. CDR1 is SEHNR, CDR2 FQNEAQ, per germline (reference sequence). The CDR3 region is CASSSPGQGAKNIQYF. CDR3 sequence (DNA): TGTGCCAGCAGCTCGCCGGGACAGGGGGCCAAAAACATTCAGTACTTC.

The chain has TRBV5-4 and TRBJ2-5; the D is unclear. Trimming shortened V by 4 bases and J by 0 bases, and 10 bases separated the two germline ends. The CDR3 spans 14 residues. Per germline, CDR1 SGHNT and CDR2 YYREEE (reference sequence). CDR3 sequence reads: CASSPVRYQETQYF. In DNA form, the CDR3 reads TGTGCCAGCAGCCCTGTTCGGTACCAAGAGACCCAGTACTTC.